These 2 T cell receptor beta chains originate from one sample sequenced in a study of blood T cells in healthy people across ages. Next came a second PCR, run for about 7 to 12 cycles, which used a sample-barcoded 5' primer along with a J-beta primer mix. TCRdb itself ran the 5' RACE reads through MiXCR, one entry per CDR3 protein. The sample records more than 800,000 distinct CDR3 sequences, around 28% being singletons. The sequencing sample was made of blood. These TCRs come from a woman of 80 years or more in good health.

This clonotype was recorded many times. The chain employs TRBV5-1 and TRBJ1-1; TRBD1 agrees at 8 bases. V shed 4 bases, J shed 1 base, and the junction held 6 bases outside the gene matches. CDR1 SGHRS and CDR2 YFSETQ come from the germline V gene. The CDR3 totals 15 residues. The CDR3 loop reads CASSARQGTNTEAFF. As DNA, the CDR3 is TGCGCCAGCAGCGCCCGACAGGGGACGAACACTGAAGCTTTCTTT.

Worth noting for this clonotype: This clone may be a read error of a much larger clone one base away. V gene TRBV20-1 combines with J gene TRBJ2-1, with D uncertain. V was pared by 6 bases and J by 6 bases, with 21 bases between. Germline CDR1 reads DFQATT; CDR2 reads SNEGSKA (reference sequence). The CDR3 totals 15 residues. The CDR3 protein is CSASVPLAPCNEQFF. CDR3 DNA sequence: TGCAGTGCGTCGGTGCCGCTCGCCCCCTGCAATGAGCAGTTCTTC.